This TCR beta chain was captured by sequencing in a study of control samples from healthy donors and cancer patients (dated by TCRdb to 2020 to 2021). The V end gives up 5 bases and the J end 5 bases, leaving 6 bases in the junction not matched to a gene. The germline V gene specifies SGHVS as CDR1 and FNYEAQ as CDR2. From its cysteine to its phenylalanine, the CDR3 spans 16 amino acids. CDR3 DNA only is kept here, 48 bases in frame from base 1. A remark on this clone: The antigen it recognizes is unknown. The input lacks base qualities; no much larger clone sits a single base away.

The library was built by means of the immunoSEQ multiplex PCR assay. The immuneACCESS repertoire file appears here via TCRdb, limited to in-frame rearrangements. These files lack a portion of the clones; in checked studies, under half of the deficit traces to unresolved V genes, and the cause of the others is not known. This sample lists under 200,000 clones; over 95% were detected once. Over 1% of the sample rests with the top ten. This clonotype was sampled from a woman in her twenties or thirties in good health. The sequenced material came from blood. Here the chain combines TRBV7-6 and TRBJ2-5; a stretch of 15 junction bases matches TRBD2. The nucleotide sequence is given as TGTGCCAGCAGCCCCGGACTAGCGGGAGGGCAGGAGACCCAGTACTTC. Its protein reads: CASSPGLAGGQETQYF.